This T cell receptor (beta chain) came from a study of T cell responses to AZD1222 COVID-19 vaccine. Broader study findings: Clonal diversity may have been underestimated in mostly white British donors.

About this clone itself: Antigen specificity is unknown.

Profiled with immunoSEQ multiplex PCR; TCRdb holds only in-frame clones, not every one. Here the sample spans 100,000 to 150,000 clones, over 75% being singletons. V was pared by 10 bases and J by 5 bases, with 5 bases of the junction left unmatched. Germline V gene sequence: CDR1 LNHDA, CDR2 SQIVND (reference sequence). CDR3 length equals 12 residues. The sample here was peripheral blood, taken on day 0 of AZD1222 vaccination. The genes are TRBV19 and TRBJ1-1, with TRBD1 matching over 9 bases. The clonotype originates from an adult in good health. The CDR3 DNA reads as TGTGCCACCGGACAGGGGTGGACTGAAGCTTTCTTT. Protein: CATGQGWTEAFF.